A single sample gave rise to the 3 T cell receptor beta chains below, sequenced in a study of T cell changes during pregnancy in multiple sclerosis (dated by TCRdb to about 2019). Library creation used the immunoSEQ multiplex PCR assay. The table comes from immuneACCESS by way of TCRdb, which keeps in-frame sequences with V and J called. Part of the clones is missing from these tables; in studies checked, under half for an unresolved V gene and the rest for unknown reasons. The sample table records some 90,000 clones; 92% of these occur just once. The top ten hold roughly 1.4% of the sample. The material was peripheral blood, obtained in the first trimester of pregnancy. These receptors originate from a female donor with multiple sclerosis, enrolled in a pregnancy study.

The chain joins TRBV19 to TRBJ2-1, with 7 bases identical to TRBD2. Germline V gene data show CDR1 as LNHDA and CDR2 as SQIVND (reference sequence). This CDR3 has 16 residues. The V and J ends lost 3 bases and 3 bases, in that order; junction bases with no gene match: 8. In nucleotides, the CDR3 is TGTGCCAGTAGTATTCTCGCCGGGACTAACTACAATGAGCAGTTCTTC. This encodes CASSILAGTNYNEQFF.

In this sample, this clone turned up a few times. The rearrangement uses TRBV18 and TRBJ2-7; tentatively, D is TRBD1 (5 bases). The germline gives CDR1 KGHSH, CDR2 LQKENI. This CDR3 contains 13 residues. Trimming took off 6 bases at V and 2 bases at J, with 11 bases between the two ends. The CDR3 bases are TGTGCCAGCTCGCTTACAGGAGCCTACGAGCAGTACTTC. Translated: CASSLTGAYEQYF.

V gene TRBV7-9 combines with J gene TRBJ1-1; 8 bases are shared with TRBD1. There are 18 residues in the CDR3. V dropped 5 bases and J dropped 4; count of bases not matched to a gene: 18. The germline V gene encodes CDR1 SEHNR and CDR2 FQNEAQ (reference sequence). This chain's CDR3 is CASSPPQGAIPIPTEAFF. CDR3 sequence (DNA): TGTGCCAGCAGCCCCCCGCAGGGGGCAATCCCAATCCCCACTGAAGCTTTCTTT.